The source of this T cell receptor (beta chain) is a study of blood T cells in healthy people across ages. Of note for this clonotype: The junction shows a germline mismatch at one end, possibly a read error.

The CDR3 runs to 15 residues. At least 7 million PBMCs were isolated per sample. A second roughly 6 to 11 cycle PCR used barcoded and J-beta primers. A template-switch adaptor with 12 random nucleotides tagged each cDNA molecule. TCRdb re-called the 5' RACE reads through MiXCR, storing one row per CDR3 protein. The data show around 1,700,000 distinct CDR3 sequences, approximately 28% seen once. Sequencing was done on a sample of blood. The chain employs TRBV12-3 or TRBV12-4 and TRBJ1-2; TRBD1 matches 10 bases. The receptor was derived from a woman in her twenties or thirties in good health. CDR3 bases: TGTGCCAGCAGTTCGAGGGACAGGGGTGACTATTGCTACACCTTC. Translation gives CASSSRDRGDYCYTF.